What follows are 14 T cell receptor beta chains derived from one specimen sequenced in a study of cytomegalovirus exposure and HLA in healthy donors. Profiled with immunoSEQ multiplex PCR; TCRdb holds only in-frame clones, not every one. The table lists 280,000 or so clones, roughly 90% of them singletons. The sequencing input was PBMCs. The receptors derive from a woman aged 18-35 years in good health and CMV-seronegative.

The chain recombines TRBV6-6 with TRBJ1-5; D is uncertain. Germline V gene data show CDR1 as MNHNY and CDR2 as SVGAGI (reference sequence). The CDR3 extends over 14 amino acids. V lost 0 bases to trimming and J lost 3 bases, with 6 bases between them. The CDR3 protein is CASSYSRSNQPQHF. Here the CDR3 DNA reads TGTGCCAGCAGTTACTCCCGTTCCAATCAGCCCCAGCATTTT.

The rearrangement uses TRBV29-1 and TRBJ2-4; weak D call: TRBD2 (6 bases). The CDR3 length is 12 residues. CDR1 is SQVTM and CDR2 is ANQGSEA in the germline V gene. Trimming removed 7 bases from V and 5 bases from J, with 12 bases in between. The CDR3 nucleotides are TGCAGCGGGAGGGGCCGAGAAAACATTCAGTACTTC. Amino acid sequence: CSGRGRENIQYF.

The chain employs TRBV4-3 and TRBJ1-5; a weak D match, TRBD1 (6 bases). The CDR3 has 15 residues. Germline-derived CDR1 and CDR2 are LGHNA and YSLEER. The germline V and J ends were trimmed by 6 bases and 0 bases, with 12 bases remaining between them. The CDR3 nucleotides read TGCGCCAGCAGTCCGGACAGCTATAGCAATCAGCCCCAGCATTTT. The encoded protein is CASSPDSYSNQPQHF.

This chain links TRBV7-9 with TRBJ1-1, with D hard to call. V was trimmed by 2 bases and J by 8 bases, leaving 15 bases between them. This CDR3 is 14 amino acids long. Germline CDR1 is SEHNR and CDR2 is FQNEAQ (reference sequence). CDR3 sequence (DNA): TGTGCCAGCAGCTTAATCGCTCGGTTTGAAGAAGCTTTCTTT. This gives the protein CASSLIARFEEAFF.

The genes are TRBV6-1 and TRBJ2-7, with D tentatively TRBD1 (6 bases). This CDR3 comprises 14 residues. V shed 6 bases and J shed 4 bases, with 16 bases lying between them. The germline V gene encodes CDR1 MNHNS and CDR2 SASEGT. The CDR3 here is CASSSRQALYEQYF. In nucleotides, the CDR3 is TGTGCCAGCAGCAGTCGACAGGCCCTTTACGAGCAGTACTTC.

The chain uses TRBV7-2 and TRBJ2-1; D perhaps matches TRBD2 (6 bases). This CDR3 is 13 amino acids long. Germline V gene sequence: CDR1 SGHTA, CDR2 FQGNSA. Trimming cost V 1 base and J 7 bases, with 8 bases left between them. The CDR3 nucleotides are TGTGCCAGCAGCTTAGTACTAGCAAATGAGCAGTTCTTC. It yields the protein CASSLVLANEQFF. Full variable domain (remainder filled in from reference TRBV7-2 and TRBJ2-1): GAGVSQSPSNKVTEKGKDVELRCDPISGHTALYWYRQSLGQGLEFLIYFQGNSAPDKSGLPSDRFSAERTGGSVSTLTIQRTQQEDSAVYLCASSLVLANEQFFGPGTRLTVL.

The chain uses TRBV11-2 and TRBJ2-7; D is perhaps TRBD2 (5 bases). V lost 1 base and J lost 0, with 13 bases in between. The CDR3 is made up of 16 amino acids. Germline CDR1 and CDR2: SGHAT and FQNNGV. The CDR3 sequence is CASSLVGGLSSYEQYF. Here the CDR3 DNA reads TGTGCCAGCAGCTTAGTGGGCGGGCTAAGCTCCTACGAGCAGTACTTC.

This clone showed up just a few times. The chain recombines TRBV5-6 with TRBJ1-3; D not resolved. The CDR3 has 14 amino acids. Germline values: CDR1 SGHDT, CDR2 YYEEEE. Trimming left V 0 bases short and J 3 bases short, with 7 bases between. CDR3 protein: CASSLGQIGNTIYF. DNA of the CDR3: TGTGCCAGCAGCTTGGGGCAGATTGGAAACACCATATATTTT.

The chain joins TRBV29-1 to TRBJ2-7; 8 bases are a match to TRBD1. This CDR3 comprises 13 residues. V was clipped by 4 bases and J by 3 bases; unmatched bases: 5. The germline CDR1 and CDR2 sequences are SQVTM and ANQGSEA. The CDR3: CSVAGQALYEQYF. The CDR3, as DNA: TGCAGCGTTGCGGGACAGGCCCTCTACGAGCAGTACTTC.

This chain links TRBV10-3 with TRBJ2-4; TRBD2 matches 10 bases. J gave up 4 bases and V 2 bases, and 5 bases lay outside the gene matches. Germline CDR1 reads ENHRY; CDR2 reads SYGVKD. The CDR3 is made up of 16 amino acids. The CDR3 bases are TGTGCCATCAGTGAGCCTAGCGGGAGAGGAAAAAACATTCAGTACTTC. Residues: CAISEPSGRGKNIQYF.

The chain has TRBV27 and TRBJ2-1; 7 bases line up with TRBD1. Germline CDR1 and CDR2: MNHEY and SMNVEV (reference sequence). The CDR3 extends over 15 amino acids. Trimming removed 6 bases from V and 3 bases from J; junction bases left unmatched: 8. The CDR3 nucleotides read TGTGCCAGCAGCCGGTCGGGACAGATCTACAATGAGCAGTTCTTC. This translates into CASSRSGQIYNEQFF.

The chain carries TRBV25-1 and TRBJ2-1; D is unresolved. V shed 3 bases and J shed 8 bases, with 14 bases lying between them. The CDR3 totals 14 residues. Germline CDR1 and CDR2: MGHDK and SYGVNS. The CDR3 DNA sequence: TGTGCCAGCAGTGAGAAAAAGGTGGGCGATGAGCAGTTCTTC. Its protein is CASSEKKVGDEQFF.

This chain connects TRBV6-1 to TRBJ1-1, with 7 bases identical to TRBD1. This CDR3 region has 14 residues. The germline gives CDR1 MNHNS, CDR2 SASEGT. Germline trimming cut 7 bases from V and 4 bases from J; bases unmatched to any gene: 9. The CDR3 spells CASIKAGGVTEAFF. CDR3 coding DNA: TGTGCCAGCATTAAGGCAGGGGGAGTCACTGAAGCTTTCTTT.

This chain joins TRBV19 and TRBJ2-1; D possibly corresponds to TRBD2 (6 bases). V was trimmed by 5 bases and J by 2 bases, leaving 7 bases between them. CDR3 length: 13 residues. CDR1 is LNHDA and CDR2 is SQIVND in the germline V gene (reference sequence). CDR3 loop: CASSRLAYNEQFF. CDR3 nucleotide sequence: TGTGCCAGTAGTCGACTAGCCTACAATGAGCAGTTCTTC. The full variable domain, rest sourced from reference TRBV19 and TRBJ2-1, is DGGITQSPKYLFRKEGQNVTLSCEQNLNHDAMYWYRQDPGQGLRLIYYSQIVNDFQKGDIAEGYSVSREKKESFPLTVTSAQKNPTAFYLCASSRLAYNEQFFGPGTRLTVL.